This T cell receptor beta chain was sequenced in a study of cytomegalovirus exposure and HLA in healthy donors. Across the whole study: Early on, a data release was issued that held roughly 84 million unique TCRs from HLA-typed donors.

J lost 6 bases, V lost 4 bases, and 8 bases had no gene match. This CDR3 comprises 15 residues. The germline CDR1 and CDR2 sequences are MNHNS and SASEGT. The PCR had 60 Vbeta and 13 Jbeta primers. Some clones are missing from TCRdb's copy, which holds only in-frame ones; the method was immunoSEQ multiplex PCR. The sample records 200,000 or so clones, almost 85% being singletons. With respect to this clone: The antigen is unknown.

Study-level points and caveats: An analysis was carried out later, and it reportedly showed fewer N-insertions in an Asian-associated ancestry cluster than the approximately 710-donor mean. Productive rates of about 90% or about 30% were seen for most TCR beta V segments in an earlier analysis.

The receptor was derived from a boy aged 10-17 years in good health and CMV-seronegative. V usage is TRBV6-1 and J usage is TRBJ2-3, with 9 nucleotides matching TRBD1. The sample taken for sequencing was PBMCs. The CDR3 loop reads CASSGNRGRLDTQYF. The CDR3 region has the DNA TGTGCCAGCAGTGGTAACAGGGGGCGCTTGGATACGCAGTATTTT.